The rows below give T cell receptor beta chains drawn from one sample of a study of OX40 agonist ivuxolimab in advanced cancers. Method: immunoSEQ multiplex PCR; TCRdb's copy keeps in-frame clones and lacks some. The table lists about 69,000 clones, more than 70% of them singletons. Sequenced here: CD4+ or CD8+ T cells sorted from blood, sampled in a trial of the OX40 agonist ivuxolimab. The receptors here all came from an adult with an advanced solid tumor such as melanoma, head and neck, liver or kidney cancer. Each CDR3 is given with its conserved first and last residue. A D gene is named only where the DNA matches it firmly. Not all rows give a size; the values are once, few, many and, for expanded clones, a class.

>-|TRBJ2-7|-|TRBV27
CASSSPTRIYEQYF
TGTGCCAGCAGTTCTCCGACACGCATCTACGAGCAGTACTTC
>-|TRBJ1-4|-|TRBV2
CASNDRLTNEKLFF
TGTGCCAGCAATGACAGACTCACTAATGAAAAACTGTTTTTT
>-|TRBJ1-1|once|TRBV6-1
CASSEGWAYTEAFF
TGTGCCAGCAGTGAAGGTTGGGCGTACACTGAAGCTTTCTTT
>TRBD1|TRBJ2-7|-|TRBV7-7
CASSLGIDRAYEQYF
TGTGCTAGCAGCTTAGGAATCGACAGGGCCTACGAGCAGTACTTC
>TRBD2|TRBJ2-7|-|TRBV7-9
CASSPWTSASYEQYF
TGTGCCAGCAGCCCATGGACTAGCGCGTCCTACGAGCAGTACTTC
>-|TRBJ2-1|-|TRBV6-5
CASSYSSYNEQFF
TGTGCCAGCAGTTACTCGAGTTACAATGAGCAGTTCTTC
>-|TRBJ1-6|-|TRBV7-8
CASSLAIGGGNSPLHF
TGTGCCAGCAGCTTAGCGATCGGGGGGGGGAATTCACCCCTCCACTTT
>-|TRBJ2-1|-|TRBV28
CASSGPQEFF
TGTGCCAGTTCGGGACCTCAAGAGTTCTTC
>TRBD2|TRBJ2-7|-|TRBV30
CASLRRTSGTYEQYF
TGTGCCAGCCTACGTCGGACTAGCGGGACCTACGAGCAGTACTTC
>-|TRBJ1-5|-|TRBV5-1
CASSFGTSQPQHF
TGCGCCAGCAGCTTCGGGACTAGTCAGCCCCAGCATTTT
>-|TRBJ1-2|-|TRBV2
CASSGPVIGGYTF
TGTGCCAGCAGTGGGCCGGTGATAGGAGGCTACACCTTC
>-|TRBJ1-6|-|TRBV30
CAWSGSNSPLHF
TGTGCCTGGAGTGGGAGTAATTCACCCCTCCACTTT
>-|TRBJ2-2|-|TRBV19
CASSWRGTGELFF
TGTGCCAGTAGTTGGCGTGGAACCGGGGAGCTGTTTTTT
>-|TRBJ1-1|-|TRBV11-2
CASSLGLNTEAFF
TGTGCCAGCAGCTTAGGACTGAACACTGAAGCTTTCTTT
>-|TRBJ2-3|-|TRBV7-3
CASSRTLTSTDTQYF
TGTGCCAGCAGCCGGACTCTTACTAGCACAGATACGCAGTATTTT
>-|TRBJ1-4|few|TRBV7-9
CASTSWGTNEKLFF
TGTGCCAGCACCAGTTGGGGCACTAATGAAAAACTGTTTTTT
>TRBD2|TRBJ2-1|few|TRBV5-1
CASSSGPGGSNEQFF
TGCGCCAGCAGCTCAGGACCGGGAGGGAGCAATGAGCAGTTCTTC
>TRBD1|TRBJ1-6|-|TRBV19
CASREDRGFNSPLHF
TGTGCCAGTAGAGAGGACAGGGGGTTTAATTCACCCCTCCACTTT
>-|TRBJ2-1|-|TRBV11-3
CASSLGISSYNEQFF
TGTGCCAGCAGCTTAGGAATCAGCTCCTACAATGAGCAGTTCTTC
>TRBD1|TRBJ1-3|-|TRBV5-1
CASSSATGVPSGNTIYF
TGCGCCAGCAGCTCGGCTACAGGGGTACCATCTGGAAACACCATATATTTT
>-|TRBJ1-2|-|TRBV11-2
CASSLVVGSTTGYTF
TGTGCCAGCAGCTTAGTTGTAGGGTCCACCACTGGCTACACCTTC
>-|TRBJ2-3|once|TRBV19
CASSRGGRGTDTQYF
TGTGCCAGTAGTAGGGGTGGGCGCGGGACAGATACGCAGTATTTT
>-|TRBJ1-1|-|TRBV7-9
CASSLGGLTEAFF
TGTGCCAGCAGCTTAGGGGGTCTGACTGAAGCTTTCTTT
>TRBD2|TRBJ2-1|-|TRBV2
CASSEVSGIYNEQFF
TGTGCCAGCAGTGAAGTTAGCGGGATCTACAATGAGCAGTTCTTC
>-|TRBJ2-7|few|TRBV27
CASRPSSAERYEQYF
TGTGCCAGCAGACCCTCTAGCGCAGAACGTTACGAGCAGTACTTC
>TRBD1|TRBJ2-7|-|TRBV30
CAWRRGGQGYEQYF
TGTGCCTGGAGGCGCGGGGGACAGGGCTACGAGCAGTACTTC
>TRBD1|TRBJ2-5|few|TRBV15
CATSRDSGTGQETQYF
TGTGCCACCAGCAGAGATTCAGGGACAGGACAAGAGACCCAGTACTTC